Below, 9 T cell receptor beta chains from the same sample are listed, as sequenced in a study of cytomegalovirus exposure and HLA in healthy donors. The data were produced by immunoSEQ multiplex PCR, yet TCRdb's version contains in-frame clones alone and is incomplete. The data show about 220,000 clones, roughly 83% seen once. The sample comprised PBMCs. All receptors come from a woman aged 30 to 39 in good health and CMV-seropositive.

This sequence joins TRBV15 and TRBJ2-7; TRBD2 might be the D (5 bases). Germline lookup yields CDR1 LNHNV and CDR2 YYDKDF (reference sequence). The CDR3 sequence is 14 residues long. The V and J ends lost 1 base and 7 bases respectively, with 14 bases between them. Written as DNA, the CDR3 is TGTGCCACCAGCAGAGTGGAACGGGCGGGTGAGCAGTACTTC. Translated, it gives CATSRVERAGEQYF.

The chain uses TRBV23-1 and TRBJ2-7, with D possibly TRBD1 on 5 matching bases. TRBV23-1 is known as an ORF, though its function is uncertain. Trimming removed 3 bases at V and 3 bases at J, with 9 bases between. The CDR3 is made up of 13 amino acids. The CDR3: CASSHPGNYEQYF. DNA for the CDR3: TGCGCCAGCAGTCATCCAGGGAACTACGAGCAGTACTTC.

The chain joins TRBV18 to TRBJ2-1; a weak D match, TRBD2 (6 bases). The V gene lost 3 bases and the J gene lost 6 bases, with 12 bases spanning the gap. Germline lookup yields CDR1 KGHSH and CDR2 LQKENI. This CDR3 is built from 14 residues. CDR3 amino acids: CASSPWVGGNEQFF. The CDR3 DNA is TGTGCCAGCTCACCCTGGGTCGGGGGCAATGAGCAGTTCTTC. The variable domain in full, completed from reference TRBV18 and TRBJ2-1, reads NAGVMQNPRHLVRRRGQEARLRCSPMKGHSHVYWYRQLPEEGLKFMVYLQKENIIDESGMPKERFSAEFPKEGPSILRIQQVVRGDSAAYFCASSPWVGGNEQFFGPGTRLTVL.

The gene calls are TRBV5-1 and TRBJ1-1; no reliable D call. The CDR3 totals 12 residues. Trimming shortened V by 0 bases and J by 7 bases, and 7 bases separated the two germline ends. Germline assignment: CDR1 SGHRS and CDR2 YFSETQ. CDR3 DNA sequence: TGCGCCAGCAGCTTGGCCGGCGGTGAAGCTTTCTTT. Translated: CASSLAGGEAFF.

The chain uses TRBV5-1 and TRBJ2-1; the D gene is possibly TRBD1 (6 bases). The V end was cut by 4 bases, the J end by 4 bases, with 12 bases between. The CDR3 length is 14 residues. In germline, CDR1 is SGHRS, CDR2 YFSETQ. The CDR3 loop is CASSESGTYNEQFF. Written as DNA, the CDR3 is TGCGCCAGCAGCGAATCCGGGACATACAATGAGCAGTTCTTC.

V gene TRBV10-3 combines with J gene TRBJ1-1; 10 nucleotides match TRBD1. Germline-derived CDR1 and CDR2 are ENHRY and SYGVKD. The CDR3 extends over 15 amino acids. Unmatched junction bases numbered 11, after V lost 9 bases and J lost 4 bases. Here the CDR3 reads CAIRQGAGYSTEAFF. The CDR3 DNA reads TGTGCCATTCGACAGGGGGCAGGATATTCCACTGAAGCTTTCTTT.

This clone was seen a few times. The gene calls are TRBV5-6 and TRBJ2-7, with a weak D call TRBD2 (5 bases). In germline, CDR1 is SGHDT, CDR2 YYEEEE. The germline V and J ends were trimmed by 1 base and 6 bases, with 20 bases remaining between them. The CDR3 contains 16 residues. The CDR3 nucleotides are TGTGCCAGCAGCTTGAGCGGTGGCAAGTTCCCCCCCGAGCAGTACTTC. This codes for CASSLSGGKFPPEQYF.

The J gene is TRBJ2-1, the V gene TRBV14; either TRBD1 or TRBD2 may supply D (5 bases each). Germline-derived CDR1 and CDR2 are SGHDN and FVKESK. Trimming left V 0 bases short and J 9 bases short, with 12 bases between. The CDR3 has 14 amino acids. CDR3 region: CASSQEGLGGEQFF. CDR3 coding DNA: TGTGCCAGCAGCCAAGAGGGCCTTGGGGGTGAGCAGTTCTTC.

The J gene is TRBJ2-7, the V gene TRBV27; the match to TRBD1 covers 7 bases. CDR1 is MNHEY and CDR2 is SMNVEV in the germline V gene (reference sequence). The J segment lost 4 bases and the V segment lost 4 bases, leaving 13 bases of the junction unmatched. CDR3 size: 16 residues. In DNA, the CDR3 is TGTGCCAGCAGTTCGGGGACAGTTTTACCCTTATACGAGCAGTACTTC. Residues: CASSSGTVLPLYEQYF.